The 8 T cell receptor beta chains presented below share a single source sample, sequenced in a study of blood T cell repertoires in COVID-19. Produced via immunoSEQ multiplex PCR; TCRdb's table is partial and in-frame only. The sample includes some 190,000 clones, 80% to 90% seen only once; the top ten take less than 6.5%. Sequenced sample: peripheral blood. Receptors were obtained from a woman between 65 and 79 years old with active or convalescent COVID-19.

The chain carries TRBV6-5 and TRBJ1-2; 8 bases are shared with TRBD1. V trimming: 7 bases; J trimming: 6 bases; junction bases outside the gene matches: 10. CDR3 length equals 14 residues. The germline gives CDR1 MNHEY, CDR2 SVGAGI. The CDR3 coding sequence is TGTGCCAGCAATATCAGGGGGCGATACGATGGCTACACCTTC. Protein: CASNIRGRYDGYTF.

This chain connects TRBV7-9 to TRBJ2-7, with a tentative D call TRBD2 (6 bases). The germline V gene has CDR1 SEHNR and CDR2 FQNEAQ (reference sequence). V lost 5 bases and J lost 6, with 23 bases in between. The CDR3 covers 16 residues. The CDR3 region has the DNA TGTGCCAGCAGCGCCAGGGACTCTCAGGGCCCCCTCGAGCAGTACTTC. Protein: CASSARDSQGPLEQYF.

CDR3 protein: CASSLVTGGSTDTQYF. The CDR3 DNA sequence: TGTGCCAGCAGCTTGGTGACAGGGGGTAGCACAGATACGCAGTATTTT. The V gene is TRBV5-6, the J gene TRBJ2-3, with TRBD1 identical over 9 bases. There are 16 residues in the CDR3. V lost 0 bases and J lost 0; bases outside the gene matches: 2. CDR1 and CDR2 (germline): SGHDT, YYEEEE.

This clone was detected a few times. This rearrangement joins TRBV4-1 to TRBJ2-7, with TRBD2 matching 10 bases. In germline, CDR1 is MGHRA, CDR2 YSYEKL. There are 15 residues in the CDR3. The J segment lost 3 bases and the V segment lost 4 bases, leaving 6 bases of the junction unmatched. The CDR3 loop reads CASSRLAGEDYEQYF. DNA for the CDR3: TGCGCCAGCAGCCGCCTAGCGGGAGAGGACTACGAGCAGTACTTC.

The J gene is TRBJ1-6, the V gene TRBV28; the match to TRBD1 covers 11 bases. Germline lookup yields CDR1 MDHEN and CDR2 SYDVKM. The V segment lost 6 bases and the J segment 6 bases; nucleotides outside the gene matches: 4. The CDR3 length is 15 residues. In nucleotides, the CDR3 is TGTGCCAGCAGGCCCGGGACAGGGGGTAATTCACCCCTCCACTTT. The encoded protein is CASRPGTGGNSPLHF. The full variable domain, in which reference TRBV28 and TRBJ1-6 provide the parts outside the CDR3, is DVKVTQSSRYLVKRTGEKVFLECVQDMDHENMFWYRQDPGLGLRLIYFSYDVKMKEKGDIPEGYSVSREKKERFSLILESASTNQTSMYLCASRPGTGGNSPLHFGNGTRLTVT.

The V and J genes are TRBV29-1 and TRBJ2-7, with a possible D match to TRBD2 (6 bases). The CDR3 is 10 amino acids. Germline-derived CDR1 and CDR2 are SQVTM and ANQGSEA. The V and J ends lost 4 bases and 7 bases respectively, with 8 bases between them. In DNA form, the CDR3 reads TGCAGCGTTGGGGGGGAGGAGCAGTACTTC. Encoded protein: CSVGGEEQYF.

V and J are TRBV5-1 and TRBJ1-1, with 7 bases aligning to TRBD1. The CDR3 extends over 14 amino acids. CDR1 and CDR2 from the germline V gene are SGHRS and YFSETQ. Trimming took 4 bases from V and 3 from J; bases not matched to a gene: 6. CDR3 sequence (DNA): TGCGCCAGCAGCGATCCAGGGGGTTACACTGAAGCTTTCTTT. Its translation is CASSDPGGYTEAFF.

The CDR3, as DNA: TGTGCCAGCAGCTTGGGGGGACAGGGGAATCAGCCCCAGCATTTT. Translation gives CASSLGGQGNQPQHF. The rearrangement joins TRBV5-4 to TRBJ1-5; 10 bases line up with TRBD1. The CDR3 loop spans 15 amino acids. Unmatched junction bases numbered 1, after V lost 0 bases and J lost 4 bases. Per germline, CDR1 SGHNT and CDR2 YYREEE (reference sequence).